This passage covers 10 T cell receptor beta chains from one sample sequenced in a study of cytomegalovirus exposure and HLA in healthy donors. PCR amplification relied on 60 Vbeta primers (plus 13 Jbeta primers). The repertoire was sequenced with immunoSEQ multiplex PCR; TCRdb's copy has only in-frame clones and lacks some. The sample lists under 200,000 clones; 86% were seen once. Sequenced material: PBMCs. The origin of the receptors is a woman aged 18-30 years in good health and CMV-seronegative.

V is TRBV7-9 and J is TRBJ1-1, with TRBD1 as a possible D gene (6 bases). Germline CDR1 is SEHNR and CDR2 is FQNEAQ (reference sequence). V lost 5 bases to trimming and J lost 1 base, with 14 bases between them. CDR3 length equals 15 residues. CDR3 in amino acids: CASSRNGQPNTEAFF. CDR3 bases: TGTGCCAGCAGCCGGAACGGACAGCCGAACACTGAAGCTTTCTTT.

The CDR3 loop reads CASSPLDRREKLFF. CDR3 DNA sequence: TGTGCCAGCAGTCCGTTAGACAGGCGTGAAAAACTGTTTTTT. The V call is TRBV28, the J call TRBJ1-4; tentative D call: TRBD1 (6 bases). Per germline, CDR1 MDHEN and CDR2 SYDVKM. V shed 5 bases and J shed 7 bases, with 14 bases lying between them. This CDR3 comprises 14 residues.

The chain joins TRBV19 to TRBJ1-1, with TRBD1 matching 7 bases. V gave up 7 bases and J gave up 2 bases; unmatched junction bases: 4. Germline CDR1 reads LNHDA; CDR2 reads SQIVND (reference sequence). The CDR3 consists of 13 residues. CDR3 sequence (DNA): TGTGCCAGTACGGACAGGAGAAACACTGAAGCTTTCTTT. This translates into CASTDRRNTEAFF.

This clone was detected only a few times. This chain links TRBV4-2 with TRBJ2-7, with TRBD1 identical over 10 bases. In germline, CDR1 is LGHNA, CDR2 YNFKEQ. The J segment lost 3 bases and the V segment lost 3 bases, leaving 8 bases of the junction unmatched. The CDR3 runs 16 residues. CDR3: CASSQPGQGDIYEQYF. Here the CDR3 DNA reads TGTGCCAGCAGCCAGCCAGGACAGGGGGATATCTACGAGCAGTACTTC.

The chain recombines TRBV28 with TRBJ1-5; 7 nucleotides align to TRBD1. Per germline, CDR1 MDHEN and CDR2 SYDVKM. CDR3 length equals 14 residues. Unmatched junction bases numbered 5, after V lost 6 bases and J lost 3 bases. This CDR3 is CASSGGQINQPQHF. CDR3 coding DNA: TGTGCCAGCAGCGGGGGACAGATCAATCAGCCCCAGCATTTT. Full variable domain (outside the CDR3, taken from reference TRBV28 and TRBJ1-5): DVKVTQSSRYLVKRTGEKVFLECVQDMDHENMFWYRQDPGLGLRLIYFSYDVKMKEKGDIPEGYSVSREKKERFSLILESASTNQTSMYLCASSGGQINQPQHFGDGTRLSIL.

The V gene is TRBV6-5, the J gene TRBJ1-2; 8 bases fit TRBD1. The length of the CDR3 is 12 residues. V lost 6 bases and J lost 6; bases outside the gene matches: 3. Germline loops: CDR1 MNHEY, CDR2 SVGAGI. The CDR3 DNA reads TGTGCCAGCAGGGGACAGGCTCATGGCTACACCTTC. This sequence encodes CASRGQAHGYTF.

This clone was seen a handful of times. V usage is TRBV6-1 and J usage is TRBJ2-1, with TRBD2 identical over 11 bases. The CDR3 is 15 amino acids. The V gene end was trimmed by 4 bases and the J gene end by 2 bases; junction bases not matched to a gene: 1. Germline CDR1 and CDR2: MNHNS and SASEGT. The CDR3 nucleotides are TGTGCCAGCAGTGTGGGACTAGCGGCCTACAATGAGCAGTTCTTC. It translates to CASSVGLAAYNEQFF.

DNA of the CDR3: TGTGCCAGCGGAAGTCACAGGGGGATCGTGTCCTACGAGCAGTACTTC. Its translation is CASGSHRGIVSYEQYF. The chain uses TRBV11-2 and TRBJ2-7; 8 positions match TRBD1. The germline gives CDR1 SGHAT, CDR2 FQNNGV. There are 16 residues in the CDR3. V was pared by 8 bases and J by 1 base, with 13 bases of the junction left unmatched.

The chain uses TRBV28 and TRBJ1-2; D may be TRBD1 (6 bases). Germline CDR1 and CDR2: MDHEN and SYDVKM. The CDR3 runs to 14 residues. Trimming took off 4 bases at V and 4 bases at J, with 13 bases between the two ends. CDR3 amino acids: CASSSRTAPYGYTF. For the CDR3, the DNA is TGTGCCAGCAGTTCTCGGACAGCTCCCTATGGCTACACCTTC.

DNA for the CDR3: TGCAGCGTTGAACCTCCGAGCGGGAGGGCCGTAAATGAGCAGTTCTTC. It yields the protein CSVEPPSGRAVNEQFF. The chain is built from TRBV29-1 and TRBJ2-1, with 10 bases aligning to TRBD2. The V gene's germline CDR1 is SQVTM and CDR2 ANQGSEA. With 2 bases clipped from V and 7 bases from J, the junction kept 11 bases outside the gene matches. The CDR3 spans 16 residues.